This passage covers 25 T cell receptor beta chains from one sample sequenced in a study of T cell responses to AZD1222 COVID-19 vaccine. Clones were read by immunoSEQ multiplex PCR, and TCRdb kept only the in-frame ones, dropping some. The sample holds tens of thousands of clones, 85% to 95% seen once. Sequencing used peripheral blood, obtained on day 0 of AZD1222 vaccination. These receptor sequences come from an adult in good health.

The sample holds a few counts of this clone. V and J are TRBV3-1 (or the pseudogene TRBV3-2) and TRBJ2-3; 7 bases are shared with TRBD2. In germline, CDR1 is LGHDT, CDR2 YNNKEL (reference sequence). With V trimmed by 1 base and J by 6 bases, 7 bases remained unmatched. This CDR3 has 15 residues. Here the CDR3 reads CASSQAGGNWDTQYF. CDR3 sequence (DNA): TGTGCCAGCAGCCAAGCGGGGGGAAACTGGGATACGCAGTATTTT.

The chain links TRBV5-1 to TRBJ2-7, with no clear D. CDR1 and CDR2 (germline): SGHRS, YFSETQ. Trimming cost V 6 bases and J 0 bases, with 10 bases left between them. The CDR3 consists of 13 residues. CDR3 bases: TGCGCCAGCAAGGAAGCGAGCTCCTACGAGCAGTACTTC. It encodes CASKEASSYEQYF.

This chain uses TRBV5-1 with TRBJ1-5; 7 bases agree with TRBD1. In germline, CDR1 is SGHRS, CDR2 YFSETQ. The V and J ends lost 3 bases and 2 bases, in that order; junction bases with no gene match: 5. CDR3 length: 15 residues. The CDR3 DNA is TGCGCCAGCAGCTCTGATGGGACAGGCAATCAGCCCCAGCATTTT. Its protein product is CASSSDGTGNQPQHF.

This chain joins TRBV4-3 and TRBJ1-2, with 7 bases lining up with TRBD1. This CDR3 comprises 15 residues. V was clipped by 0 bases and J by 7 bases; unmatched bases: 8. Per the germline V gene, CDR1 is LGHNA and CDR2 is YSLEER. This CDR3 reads CASSQDLEGALGYTF. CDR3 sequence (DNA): TGCGCCAGCAGCCAAGATCTCGAGGGGGCTCTTGGCTACACCTTC.

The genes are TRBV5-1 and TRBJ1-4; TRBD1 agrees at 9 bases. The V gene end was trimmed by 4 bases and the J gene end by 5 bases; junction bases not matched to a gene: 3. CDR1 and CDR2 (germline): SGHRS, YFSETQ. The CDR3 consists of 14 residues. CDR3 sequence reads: CASSPGTGNEKLFF. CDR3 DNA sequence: TGCGCCAGCAGCCCCGGGACAGGGAATGAAAAACTGTTTTTT.

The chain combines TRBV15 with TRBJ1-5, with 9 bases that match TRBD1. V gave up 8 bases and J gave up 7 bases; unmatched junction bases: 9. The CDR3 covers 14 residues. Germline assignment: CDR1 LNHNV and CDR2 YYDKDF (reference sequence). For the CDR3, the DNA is TGTGCCACCCAAGCGGACAGGGGCTTCCAGCCCCAGCATTTT. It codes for CATQADRGFQPQHF. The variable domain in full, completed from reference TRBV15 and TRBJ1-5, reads DAMVIQNPRYQVTQFGKPVTLSCSQTLNHNVMYWYQQKSSQAPKLLFHYYDKDFNNEADTPDNFQSRRPNTSFCFLDIRSPGLGDTAMYLCATQADRGFQPQHFGDGTRLSIL.

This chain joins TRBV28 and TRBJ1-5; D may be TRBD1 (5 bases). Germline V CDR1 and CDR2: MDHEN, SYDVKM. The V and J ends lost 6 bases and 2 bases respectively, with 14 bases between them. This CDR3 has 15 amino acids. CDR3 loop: CASRLTGLGNQPQHF. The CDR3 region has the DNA TGTGCCAGCAGACTAACAGGTTTGGGCAATCAGCCCCAGCATTTT.

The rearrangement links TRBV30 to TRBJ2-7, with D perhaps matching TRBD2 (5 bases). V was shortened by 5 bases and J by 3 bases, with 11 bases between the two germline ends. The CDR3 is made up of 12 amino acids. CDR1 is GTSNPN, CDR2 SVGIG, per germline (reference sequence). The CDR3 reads CAWGGGLYEQYF. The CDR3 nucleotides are TGTGCCTGGGGAGGTGGGCTCTACGAGCAGTACTTC.

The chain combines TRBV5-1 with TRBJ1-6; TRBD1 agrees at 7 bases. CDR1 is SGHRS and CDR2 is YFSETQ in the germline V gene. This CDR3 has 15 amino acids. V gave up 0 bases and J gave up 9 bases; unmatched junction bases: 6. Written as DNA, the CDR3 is TGCGCCAGCAGCTTGGACGCAGGGGGTCGTTCACCCCTCCACTTT. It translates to CASSLDAGGRSPLHF.

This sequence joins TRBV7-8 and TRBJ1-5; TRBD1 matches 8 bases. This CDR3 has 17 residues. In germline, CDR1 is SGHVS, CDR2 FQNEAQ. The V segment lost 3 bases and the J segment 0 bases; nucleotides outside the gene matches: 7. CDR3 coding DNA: TGTGCCAGCAGCTTGCGGGGACAGGCCTATAGCAATCAGCCCCAGCATTTT. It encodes CASSLRGQAYSNQPQHF. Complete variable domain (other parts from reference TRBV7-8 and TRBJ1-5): GAGVSQSPRYKVAKRGQDVALRCDPISGHVSLFWYQQALGQGPEFLTYFQNEAQLDKSGLPSDRFFAERPEGSVSTLKIQRTQQEDSAVYLCASSLRGQAYSNQPQHFGDGTRLSIL.

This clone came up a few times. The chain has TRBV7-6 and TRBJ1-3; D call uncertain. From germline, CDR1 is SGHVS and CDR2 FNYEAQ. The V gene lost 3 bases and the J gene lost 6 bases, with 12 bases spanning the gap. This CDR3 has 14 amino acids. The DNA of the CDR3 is TGTGCCAGCAGCTTGGATAACATTGTAAACACCATATATTTT. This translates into CASSLDNIVNTIYF.

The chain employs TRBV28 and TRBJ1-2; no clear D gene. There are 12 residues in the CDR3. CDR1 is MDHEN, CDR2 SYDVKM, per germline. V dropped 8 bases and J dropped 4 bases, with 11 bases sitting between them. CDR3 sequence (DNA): TGTGCCAGCCTTGGCAGATCCTATGGCTACACCTTC. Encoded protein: CASLGRSYGYTF.

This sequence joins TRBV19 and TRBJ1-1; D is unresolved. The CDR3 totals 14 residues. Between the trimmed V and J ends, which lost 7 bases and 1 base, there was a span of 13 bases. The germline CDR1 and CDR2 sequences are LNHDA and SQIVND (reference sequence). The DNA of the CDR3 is TGTGCCAGTAAGGGCGCCCAGCAGAACACTGAAGCTTTCTTT. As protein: CASKGAQQNTEAFF.

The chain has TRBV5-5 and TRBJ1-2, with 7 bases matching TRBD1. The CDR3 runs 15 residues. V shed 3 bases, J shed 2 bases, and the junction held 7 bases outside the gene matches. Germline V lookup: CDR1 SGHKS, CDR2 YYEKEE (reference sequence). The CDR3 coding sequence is TGTGCCAGCAGCTGGGCTGACAGGGCAAACTATGGCTACACCTTC. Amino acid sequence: CASSWADRANYGYTF.

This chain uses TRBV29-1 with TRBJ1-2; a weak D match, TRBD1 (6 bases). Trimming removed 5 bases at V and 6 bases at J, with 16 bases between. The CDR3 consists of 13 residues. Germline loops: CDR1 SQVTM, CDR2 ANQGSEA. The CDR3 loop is CSVYHREGHGYTF. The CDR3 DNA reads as TGCAGCGTTTACCACAGGGAGGGCCATGGCTACACCTTC.

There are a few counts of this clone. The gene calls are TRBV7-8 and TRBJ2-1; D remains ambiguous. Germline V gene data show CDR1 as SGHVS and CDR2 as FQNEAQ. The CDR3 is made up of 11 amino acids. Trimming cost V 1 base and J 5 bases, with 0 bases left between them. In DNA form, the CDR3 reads TGTGCCAGCAGCTTAGACAATGAGCAGTTCTTC. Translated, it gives CASSLDNEQFF.

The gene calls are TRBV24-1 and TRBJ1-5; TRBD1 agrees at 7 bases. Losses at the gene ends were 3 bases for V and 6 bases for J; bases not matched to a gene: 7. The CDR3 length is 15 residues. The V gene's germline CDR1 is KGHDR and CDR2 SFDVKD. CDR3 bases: TGTGCCACCAGTGATGCCCGACAGGGAGGTCAGCCCCAGCATTTT. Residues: CATSDARQGGQPQHF.

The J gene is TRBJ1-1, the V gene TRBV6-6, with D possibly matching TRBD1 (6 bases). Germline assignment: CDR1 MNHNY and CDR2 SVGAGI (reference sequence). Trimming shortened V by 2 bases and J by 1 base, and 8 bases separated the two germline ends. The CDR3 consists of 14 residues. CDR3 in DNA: TGTGCCAGCAGTTACACACAGGGGAACACTGAAGCTTTCTTT. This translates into CASSYTQGNTEAFF.

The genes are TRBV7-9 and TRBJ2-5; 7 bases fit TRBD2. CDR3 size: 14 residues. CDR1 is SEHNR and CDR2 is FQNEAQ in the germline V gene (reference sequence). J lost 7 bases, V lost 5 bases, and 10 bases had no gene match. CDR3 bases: TGTGCCAGCAGCGGGGGGGACGGCGAAAGGACCCAGTACTTC. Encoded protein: CASSGGDGERTQYF.

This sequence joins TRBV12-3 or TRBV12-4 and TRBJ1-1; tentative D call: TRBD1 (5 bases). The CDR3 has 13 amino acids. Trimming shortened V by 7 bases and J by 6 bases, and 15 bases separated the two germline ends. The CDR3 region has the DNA TGTGCCAGCACCTCCGGACAATCTCCTGAAGCTTTCTTT. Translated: CASTSGQSPEAFF.

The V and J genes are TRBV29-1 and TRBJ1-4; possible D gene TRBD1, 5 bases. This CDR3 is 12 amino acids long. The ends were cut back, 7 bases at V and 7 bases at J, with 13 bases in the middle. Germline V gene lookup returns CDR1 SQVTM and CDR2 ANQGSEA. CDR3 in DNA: TGCAGCGGCAGGGAGGGTGGTGAAAAACTGTTTTTT. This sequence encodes CSGREGGEKLFF.

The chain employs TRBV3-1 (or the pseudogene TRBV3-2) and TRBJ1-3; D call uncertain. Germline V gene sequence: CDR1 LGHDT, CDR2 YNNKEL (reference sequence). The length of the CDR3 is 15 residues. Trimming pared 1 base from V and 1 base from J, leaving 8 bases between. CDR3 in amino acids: CASSQGRGSGNTIYF. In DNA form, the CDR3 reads TGTGCCAGCAGCCAAGGGCGAGGTTCTGGAAACACCATATATTTT.

Here the CDR3 DNA reads TGTGCCAGTAGTATAGGGCTAGCTGCGTACAATGAGCAGTTCTTC. Translated, it gives CASSIGLAAYNEQFF. The genes are TRBV19 and TRBJ2-1; tentatively, D is TRBD2 (5 bases). The germline V gene has CDR1 LNHDA and CDR2 SQIVND (reference sequence). The CDR3 contains 15 residues. V was shortened by 1 base and J by 4 bases, with 11 bases between the two germline ends.

CDR3 loop: CASRTQGAYYDEQYF. CDR3 DNA: TGTGCCAGCAGGACACAGGGGGCTTATTACGACGAGCAGTACTTC. The chain couples TRBV6-5 to TRBJ2-7; 9 nucleotides align to TRBD1. With 6 bases clipped from V and 5 bases from J, the junction kept 11 bases outside the gene matches. This CDR3 region has 15 residues. Germline CDR1 MNHEY, CDR2 SVGAGI.

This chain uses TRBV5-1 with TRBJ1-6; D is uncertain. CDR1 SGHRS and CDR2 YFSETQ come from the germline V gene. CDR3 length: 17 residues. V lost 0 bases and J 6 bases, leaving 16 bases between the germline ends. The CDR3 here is CASSLAREGSRNSPLHF. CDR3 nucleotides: TGCGCCAGCAGCTTGGCCCGGGAGGGCTCCCGTAATTCACCCCTCCACTTT.